This TCR beta chain appears in the sequencing data of a study of blood T cell repertoires in COVID-19. Study as a whole: The origin of the acute and convalescent COVID-19 samples was the United States, Italy and Spain.

V was clipped by 8 bases and J by 2 bases; unmatched bases: 4. This CDR3 spans 14 amino acids. The germline CDR1 and CDR2 sequences are SEHNR and FQNEAQ (reference sequence). Measured with immunoSEQ multiplex PCR; TCRdb has only the in-frame clones, and not every one. The table includes 300,000 to 350,000 clones, approximately 84% detected once. This clone was recorded once. Material: PBMCs or T cells enriched from blood (not recorded which). This receptor was obtained from a woman aged 25 to 39 who had recovered from COVID-19. The chain links TRBV7-9 to TRBJ2-1, with TRBD1 matching 9 bases. CDR3: CASETGGAYNEQFF. DNA for the CDR3: TGTGCCAGCGAAACAGGGGGCGCCTACAATGAGCAGTTCTTC.